This TCR beta chain was found in a study of cytomegalovirus exposure and HLA in healthy donors. The V segment lost 0 bases and the J segment 6 bases; nucleotides outside the gene matches: 20. CDR1 and CDR2 (germline): MNHNS, SASEGT. The CDR3 totals 20 residues. Primers for the PCR totalled 60 Vbeta and 13 Jbeta. Data came from immunoSEQ multiplex PCR; TCRdb stores just in-frame clones and leaves some out. The sample shows approximately 86,000 clones, 70% to 80% of them seen only once. General study results and limits: Approximately 17,000 TCR beta sequences were associated with HLA alleles at 0.05 false discovery rate in a later analysis.

On this clone itself: Its antigen remains unknown.

The specimen was PBMCs. This sequence was found in a man in his 60s in good health and CMV-seronegative. The rearrangement uses TRBV6-1 and TRBJ2-1, with 7 positions matching TRBD1. This CDR3 reads CASSEASRGTVWDLSNEQFF. For the CDR3, the DNA is TGTGCCAGCAGTGAAGCCTCAAGAGGGACAGTTTGGGATTTAAGCAATGAGCAGTTCTTC.